This entry features one T cell receptor (beta chain) sequence. Its antigen is not identified. This entry comes from a study of cytotoxic CD8 clonotypes in ibrutinib-treated CLL. V shed 7 bases, J shed 4 bases, and the junction held 10 bases outside the gene matches. CDR1 MNHNS and CDR2 SASEGT come from the germline V gene. The length of the CDR3 is 14 residues. Study conclusions and caveats: Clonality was higher at baseline than in age-matched healthy donors and tracked circulating CD8+ T-cell counts.

The data were produced by immunoSEQ multiplex PCR, yet TCRdb's version contains in-frame clones alone and is incomplete. The sample has 150,000 to 200,000 clones, approximately 68% seen once; the top ten hold roughly 13%. This chain links TRBV6-1 with TRBJ2-7; 7 bases line up with TRBD2. The sequence came from a human donor with chronic lymphocytic leukemia. The sample consisted of PBMCs, taken after 24 months of ibrutinib treatment. The CDR3 DNA reads TGTGCCAGCAACCTGAGCGGGAAGGATTACGAGCAGTACTTC. It encodes CASNLSGKDYEQYF.